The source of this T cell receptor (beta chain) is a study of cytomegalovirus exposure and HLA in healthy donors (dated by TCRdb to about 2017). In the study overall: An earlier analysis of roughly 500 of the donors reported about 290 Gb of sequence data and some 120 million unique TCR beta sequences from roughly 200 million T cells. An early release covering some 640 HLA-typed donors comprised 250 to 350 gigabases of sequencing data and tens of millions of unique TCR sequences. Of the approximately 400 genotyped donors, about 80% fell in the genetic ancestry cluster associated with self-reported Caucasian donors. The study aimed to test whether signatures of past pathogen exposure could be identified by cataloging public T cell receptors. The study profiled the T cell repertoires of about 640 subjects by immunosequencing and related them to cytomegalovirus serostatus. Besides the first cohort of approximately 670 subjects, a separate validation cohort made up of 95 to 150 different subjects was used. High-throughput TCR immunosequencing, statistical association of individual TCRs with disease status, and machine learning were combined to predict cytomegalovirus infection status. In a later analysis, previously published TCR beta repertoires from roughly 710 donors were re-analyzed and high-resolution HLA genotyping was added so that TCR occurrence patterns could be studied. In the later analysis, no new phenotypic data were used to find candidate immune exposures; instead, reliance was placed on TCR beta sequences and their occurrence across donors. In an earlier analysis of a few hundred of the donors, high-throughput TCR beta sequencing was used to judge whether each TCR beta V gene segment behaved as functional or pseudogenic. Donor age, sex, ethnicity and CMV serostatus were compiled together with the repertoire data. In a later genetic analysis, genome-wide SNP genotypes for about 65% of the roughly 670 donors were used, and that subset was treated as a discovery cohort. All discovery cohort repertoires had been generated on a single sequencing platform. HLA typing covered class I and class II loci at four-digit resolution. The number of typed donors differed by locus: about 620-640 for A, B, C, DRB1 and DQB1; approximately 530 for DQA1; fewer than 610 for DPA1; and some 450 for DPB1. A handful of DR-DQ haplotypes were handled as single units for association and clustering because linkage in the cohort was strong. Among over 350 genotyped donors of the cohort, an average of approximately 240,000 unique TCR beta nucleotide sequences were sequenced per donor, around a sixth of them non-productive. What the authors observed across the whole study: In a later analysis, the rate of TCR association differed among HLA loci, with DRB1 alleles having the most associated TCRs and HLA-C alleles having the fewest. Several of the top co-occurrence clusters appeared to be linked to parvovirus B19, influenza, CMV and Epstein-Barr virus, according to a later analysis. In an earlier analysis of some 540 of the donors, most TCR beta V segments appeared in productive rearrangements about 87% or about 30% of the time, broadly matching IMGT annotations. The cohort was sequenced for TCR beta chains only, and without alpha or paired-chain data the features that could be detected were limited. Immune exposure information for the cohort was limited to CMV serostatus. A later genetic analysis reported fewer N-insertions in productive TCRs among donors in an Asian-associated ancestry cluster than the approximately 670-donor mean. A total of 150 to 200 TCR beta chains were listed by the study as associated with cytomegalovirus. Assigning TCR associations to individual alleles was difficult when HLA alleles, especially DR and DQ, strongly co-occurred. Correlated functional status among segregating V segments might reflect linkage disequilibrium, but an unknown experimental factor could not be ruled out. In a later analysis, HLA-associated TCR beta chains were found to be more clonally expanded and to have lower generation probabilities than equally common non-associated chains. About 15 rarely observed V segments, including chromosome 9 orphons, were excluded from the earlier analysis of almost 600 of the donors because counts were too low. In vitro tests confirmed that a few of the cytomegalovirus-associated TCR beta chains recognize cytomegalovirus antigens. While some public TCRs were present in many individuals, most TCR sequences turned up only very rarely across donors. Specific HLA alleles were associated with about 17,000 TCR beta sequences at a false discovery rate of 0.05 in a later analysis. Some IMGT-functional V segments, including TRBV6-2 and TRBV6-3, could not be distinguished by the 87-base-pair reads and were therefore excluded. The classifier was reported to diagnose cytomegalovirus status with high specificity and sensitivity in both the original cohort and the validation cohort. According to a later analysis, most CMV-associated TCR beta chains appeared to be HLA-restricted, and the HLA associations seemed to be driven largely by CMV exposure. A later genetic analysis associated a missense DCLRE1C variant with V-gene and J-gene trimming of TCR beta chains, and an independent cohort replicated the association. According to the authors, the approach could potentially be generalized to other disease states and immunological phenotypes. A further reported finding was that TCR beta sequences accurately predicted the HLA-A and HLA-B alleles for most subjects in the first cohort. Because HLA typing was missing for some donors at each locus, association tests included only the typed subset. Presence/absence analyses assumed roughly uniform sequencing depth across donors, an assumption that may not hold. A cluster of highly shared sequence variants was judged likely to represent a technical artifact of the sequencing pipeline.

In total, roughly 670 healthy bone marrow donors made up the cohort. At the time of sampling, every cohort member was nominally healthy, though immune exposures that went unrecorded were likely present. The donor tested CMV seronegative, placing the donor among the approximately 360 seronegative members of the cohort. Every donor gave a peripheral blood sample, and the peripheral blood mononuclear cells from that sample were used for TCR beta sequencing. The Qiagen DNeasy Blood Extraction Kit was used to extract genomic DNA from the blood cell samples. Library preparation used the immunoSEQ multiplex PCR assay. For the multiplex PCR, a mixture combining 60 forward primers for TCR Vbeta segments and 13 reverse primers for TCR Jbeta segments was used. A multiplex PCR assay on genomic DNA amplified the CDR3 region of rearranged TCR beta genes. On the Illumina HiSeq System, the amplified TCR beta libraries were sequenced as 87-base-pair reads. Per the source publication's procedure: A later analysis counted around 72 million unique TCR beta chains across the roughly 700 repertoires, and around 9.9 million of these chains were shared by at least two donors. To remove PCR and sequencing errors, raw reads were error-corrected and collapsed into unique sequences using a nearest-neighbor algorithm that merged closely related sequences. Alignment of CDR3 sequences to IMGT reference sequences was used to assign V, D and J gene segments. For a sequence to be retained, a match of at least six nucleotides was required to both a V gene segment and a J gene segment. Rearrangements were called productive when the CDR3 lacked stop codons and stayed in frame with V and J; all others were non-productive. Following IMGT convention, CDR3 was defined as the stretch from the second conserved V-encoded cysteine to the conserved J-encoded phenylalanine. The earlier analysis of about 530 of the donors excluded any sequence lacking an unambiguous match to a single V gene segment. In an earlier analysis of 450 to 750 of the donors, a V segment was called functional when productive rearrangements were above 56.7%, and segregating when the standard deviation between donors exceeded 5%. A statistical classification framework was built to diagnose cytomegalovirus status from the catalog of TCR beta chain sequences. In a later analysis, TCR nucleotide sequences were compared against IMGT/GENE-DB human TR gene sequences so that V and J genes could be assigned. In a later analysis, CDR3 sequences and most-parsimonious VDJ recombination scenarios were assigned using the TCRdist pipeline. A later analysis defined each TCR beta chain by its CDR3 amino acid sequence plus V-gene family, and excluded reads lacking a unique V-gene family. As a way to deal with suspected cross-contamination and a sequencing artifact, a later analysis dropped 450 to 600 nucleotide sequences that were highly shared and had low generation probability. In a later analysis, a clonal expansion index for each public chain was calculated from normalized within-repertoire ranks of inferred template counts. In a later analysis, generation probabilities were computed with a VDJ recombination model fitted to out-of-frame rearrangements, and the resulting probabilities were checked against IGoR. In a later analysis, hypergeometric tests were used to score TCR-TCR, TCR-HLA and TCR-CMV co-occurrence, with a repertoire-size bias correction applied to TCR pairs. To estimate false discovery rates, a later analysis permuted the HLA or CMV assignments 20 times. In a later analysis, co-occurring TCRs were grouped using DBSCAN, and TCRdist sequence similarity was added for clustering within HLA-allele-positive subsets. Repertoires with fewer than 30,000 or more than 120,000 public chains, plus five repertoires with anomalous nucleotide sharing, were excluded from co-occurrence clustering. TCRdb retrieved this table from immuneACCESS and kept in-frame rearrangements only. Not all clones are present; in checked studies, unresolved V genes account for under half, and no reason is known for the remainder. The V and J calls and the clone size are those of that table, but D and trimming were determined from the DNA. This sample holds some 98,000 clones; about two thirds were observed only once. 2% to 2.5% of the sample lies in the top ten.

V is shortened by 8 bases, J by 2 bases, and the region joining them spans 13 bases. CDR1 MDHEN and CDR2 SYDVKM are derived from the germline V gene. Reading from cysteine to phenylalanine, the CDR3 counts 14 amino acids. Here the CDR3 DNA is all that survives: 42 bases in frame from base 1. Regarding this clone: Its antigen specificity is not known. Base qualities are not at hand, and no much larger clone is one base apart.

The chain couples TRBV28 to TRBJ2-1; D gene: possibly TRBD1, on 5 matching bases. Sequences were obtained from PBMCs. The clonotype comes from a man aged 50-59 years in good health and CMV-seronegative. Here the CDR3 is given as CASAPGLAYNEQFF. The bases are TGTGCCAGCGCCCCAGGGTTGGCCTACAATGAGCAGTTCTTC.